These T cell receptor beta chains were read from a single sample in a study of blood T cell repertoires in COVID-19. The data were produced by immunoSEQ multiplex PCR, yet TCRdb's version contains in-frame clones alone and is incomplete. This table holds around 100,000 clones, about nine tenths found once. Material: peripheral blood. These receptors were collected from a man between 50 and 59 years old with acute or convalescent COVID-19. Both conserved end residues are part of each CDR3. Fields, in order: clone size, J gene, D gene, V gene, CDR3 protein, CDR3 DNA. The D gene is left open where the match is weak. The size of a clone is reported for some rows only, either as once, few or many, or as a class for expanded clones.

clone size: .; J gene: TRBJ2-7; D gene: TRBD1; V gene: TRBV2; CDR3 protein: CASSPGQGAYEQYF; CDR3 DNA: TGTGCCAGCAGTCCGGGACAGGGCGCCTACGAGCAGTACTTC
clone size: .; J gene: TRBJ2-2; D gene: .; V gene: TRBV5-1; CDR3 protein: CASSSNRVGTGELFF; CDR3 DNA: TGCGCCAGCAGCTCAAACAGGGTGGGGACCGGGGAGCTGTTTTTT
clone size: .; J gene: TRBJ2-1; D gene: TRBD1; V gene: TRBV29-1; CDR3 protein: CSVEKDTGTGVHNEQFF; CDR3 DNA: TGCAGCGTTGAGAAAGACACCGGGACAGGGGTCCACAATGAGCAGTTCTTC
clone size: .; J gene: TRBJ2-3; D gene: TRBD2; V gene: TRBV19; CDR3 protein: CASSIGVGGRGGSDTQYF; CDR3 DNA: TGTGCCAGTAGTATCGGAGTCGGAGGGCGGGGAGGGTCGGATACGCAGTATTTT
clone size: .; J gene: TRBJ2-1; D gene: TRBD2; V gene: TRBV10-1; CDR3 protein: CASSEYGGGSPYNEQFF; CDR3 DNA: TGCGCCAGCAGTGAGTATGGCGGGGGATCGCCCTACAATGAGCAGTTCTTC
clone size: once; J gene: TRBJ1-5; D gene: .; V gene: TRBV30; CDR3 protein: CAWSPSGNQPQHF; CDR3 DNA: TGTGCCTGGAGTCCCTCGGGCAATCAGCCCCAGCATTTT
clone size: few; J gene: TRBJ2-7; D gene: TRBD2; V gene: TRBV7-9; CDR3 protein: CASSSALGLAGEQYF; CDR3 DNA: TGTGCCAGCAGCTCGGCCCTTGGACTAGCTGGTGAGCAGTACTTC
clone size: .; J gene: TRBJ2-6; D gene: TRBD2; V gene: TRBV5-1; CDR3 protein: CASSLPSGRAGTGANVLTF; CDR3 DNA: TGCGCCAGCAGCTTGCCTAGCGGGAGGGCCGGGACTGGGGCCAACGTCCTGACTTTC
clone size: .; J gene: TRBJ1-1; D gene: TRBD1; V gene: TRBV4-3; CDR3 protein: CASSQARGLTEAFF; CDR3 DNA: TGCGCCAGCAGCCAAGCCAGGGGGTTGACTGAAGCTTTCTTT
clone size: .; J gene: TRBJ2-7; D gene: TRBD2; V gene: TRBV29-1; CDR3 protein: CSVFYSEVWEGVGEQYF; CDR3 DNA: TGCAGCGTTTTTTACTCCGAGGTGTGGGAGGGAGTTGGCGAGCAGTACTTC
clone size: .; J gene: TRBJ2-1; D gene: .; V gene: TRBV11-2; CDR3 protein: CASSDARGARSYNEQFF; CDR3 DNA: TGTGCCAGCAGCGACGCCCGGGGAGCGCGCTCCTACAATGAGCAGTTCTTC
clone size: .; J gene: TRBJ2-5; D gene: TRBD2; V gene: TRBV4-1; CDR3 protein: CASSQVGLASETQYF; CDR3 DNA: TGCGCCAGCAGCCAAGTGGGACTAGCGAGCGAGACCCAGTACTTC